This TCR beta chain was observed in a study of beta chain features in type 1 diabetes. Germline V gene data show CDR1 as MNHNY and CDR2 as SVGAGI (reference sequence). V was cut by 4 bases and J by 3 bases, with 13 bases left in between. The CDR3 consists of 14 residues. Details on this clone: What it binds is not known.

Reverse transcription of all isolated RNA meant that expressed TCRB transcripts were sequenced. About 3.6 million reads was the average for naive, central memory and regulatory T cell samples. Sequenced by immunoSEQ multiplex PCR; TCRdb stores in-frame clones only, minus some. The sample records tens of thousands of clones, approximately 59% being singletons. Study outcomes and limitations: For patients, the naive, central memory and Treg TCRB repertoires appeared more alike than for healthy donors.

The sequenced material came from Tregs from blood. This sequence originates from a woman between 18 and 30 years old in good health. The V gene is TRBV6-6, the J gene TRBJ2-7; possible D gene TRBD1, 5 bases. The chain's CDR3 is CASSSSGFLYEQYF. The DNA of the CDR3 is TGTGCCAGCAGTTCGTCAGGGTTCCTCTACGAGCAGTACTTC.